A selection of T cell receptor beta chains follows, all from one sample in a study of circulating CD8 cells and anti-PD-1 response in melanoma. Using its own MiXCR run on the reads, TCRdb lists one record per CDR3 protein. The sample holds a few hundred distinct CDR3 sequences, about 12% seen once. Sequences were derived from CD8+ T cells from PBMCs, sampled at baseline or after one month of anti-PD-1 therapy (not recorded which). The receptor set was obtained from a human donor with melanoma. The donor label of this sample is uncertain. Some clones in this sample may be carry-over from other donors' samples. CDR3s include the opening cysteine and the closing phenylalanine or tryptophan. A D gene is named only where the DNA matches it firmly. For some rows the clone size is stated as once, few or many, or as a class when expanded; others skip it.

CDR3 DNA | CDR3 protein | D gene | V gene | clone size | J gene
TGTGCCAGCAGTCTATTCGGGTCAGGAGCGAACACCGGGGAGCTGTTTTTT | CASSLFGSGANTGELFF | . | TRBV28 | large | TRBJ2-2
TGTGCCAGCAGTCTAGGGGCCTTGGGAACAGGGTACGAGCAGTACTTC | CASSLGALGTGYEQYF | . | TRBV6-6 | large | TRBJ2-7
TGTGCCAGCAGTTTATCGAAAAGCTACGAGCAGTACTTC | CASSLSKSYEQYF | . | TRBV27 | few | TRBJ2-7
TGTGCCAGTAGTATAGTATCCGGGACCGATGAGCAGTTCTTC | CASSIVSGTDEQFF | . | TRBV19 | large | TRBJ2-1
TGCAGTGCTAGAGAGCGGGACAGGGGAGGATACAATGAGCAGTTCTTC | CSARERDRGGYNEQFF | TRBD1 | TRBV20-1 | large | TRBJ2-1
TGTGCCAGCAGTGAGCCGGGTCAGCCCCAGCATTTT | CASSEPGQPQHF | . | TRBV27 | medium-sized | TRBJ1-5
TGTGCCAGCACCCCCCCGAGGGGTACGCAGTATTTT | CASTPPRGTQYF | . | TRBV28 | hyperexpanded | TRBJ2-3
TGTGCCAGCAGTGCGACAGGACCCGCTGAAGCTTTCTTT | CASSATGPAEAFF | . | TRBV2 | few | TRBJ1-1
TGTGCCAGCAGTTCATCAGTGACGGGGCTGAACACTGAAGCTTTCTTT | CASSSSVTGLNTEAFF | . | TRBV6-2/TRBV6-3 | . | TRBJ1-1
TGTGCCAGCAGTTACTCGGATTCGAGCTACGAGCAGTACTTC | CASSYSDSSYEQYF | . | TRBV6-2/TRBV6-3 | . | TRBJ2-7
TGTGCCAGCAGCGCCTCGGGACTAGCGGGGGAAATCGATGAGCAGTTCTTC | CASSASGLAGEIDEQFF | TRBD2 | TRBV9 | few | TRBJ2-1
TGTGCCAGCAGCCTTGGGCCACACTACGAGCAGTACTTC | CASSLGPHYEQYF | . | TRBV27 | medium-sized | TRBJ2-7
TGCAGTGCTACCGACAGGGAGTACGAGCAGTACTTC | CSATDREYEQYF | TRBD1 | TRBV20-1 | large | TRBJ2-7